The sequence of this T cell receptor (beta chain) was determined in a study of shared clonotypes between healthy human individuals. Deep-level settings were used for running the assay. Repertoires were generated with immunoSEQ multiplex PCR, while TCRdb's copy carries only in-frame clones and drops some. The sample contains a few million clones, 80% to 95% of which appear only once. V lost 0 bases to trimming and J lost 0 bases; unmatched junction nucleotides: 8. Germline V CDR1 and CDR2: SGHAT, FQNNGV. This CDR3 is 20 amino acids long. Division of CD4+ cells produced a CD45RA+ naive subset and a CD45RA-negative memory subset. Comment on this clone: Its antigen is not identified.

Study conclusions and caveats: Larger richness was generally estimated for naive than memory subsets. The rarefaction results pointed to incomplete sorted-subset sequencing despite large depth.

This chain links TRBV11-2 with TRBJ2-7, with 16 bases aligning to TRBD2. Sequenced material: naive CD4+ T cells from PBMCs. The subset denotes: CD45RA+ positively selected. This receptor was obtained from a man aged 18 to 35 in good health. Some clones in this sample may be carry-over from other donors' samples. The CDR3 nucleotides read TGTGCCAGCAGCTTAGAGTTAGGGACTAGCGGGAGGGCATACTCCTACGAGCAGTACTTC. It is translated as CASSLELGTSGRAYSYEQYF. The full variable domain, in which reference TRBV11-2 and TRBJ2-7 provide the parts outside the CDR3, is EAGVAQSPRYKIIEKRQSVAFWCNPISGHATLYWYQQILGQGPKLLIQFQNNGVVDDSQLPKDRFSAERLKGVDSTLKIQPAKLEDSAVYLCASSLELGTSGRAYSYEQYFGPGTRLTVT.